Shown below are 8 T cell receptor beta chains from a single sample sequenced in a study of cytomegalovirus exposure and HLA in healthy donors. Researchers ran the PCR with 60 Vbeta and 13 Jbeta primers. TCRdb keeps only in-frame clones here, not all; method: immunoSEQ multiplex PCR. The data hold about 160,000 clones, with roughly 83% observed a single time. Sequenced input: PBMCs. The receptors derive from a human donor in good health.

The chain's CDR3 is CAISVGGGTGGRGTDTQYF. Written as DNA, the CDR3 is TGTGCCATTAGCGTCGGGGGCGGAACGGGGGGCAGAGGCACAGATACGCAGTATTTT. This chain uses TRBV10-3 with TRBJ2-3, with D possibly matching TRBD2 (7 bases). V gave up 9 bases and J gave up 1 base, with 29 bases separating them. Per the germline V gene, CDR1 is ENHRY and CDR2 is SYGVKD. The CDR3 is 19 amino acids.

V usage is TRBV19 and J usage is TRBJ1-5; 7 positions match TRBD1. The ends lost 6 bases at V and 5 bases at J; junction bases unmatched: 13. The CDR3 sequence is 16 residues long. CDR1 and CDR2 (germline): LNHDA, SQIVND (reference sequence). CDR3 nucleotides: TGTGCCAGTAGCTTTGCCCGGGGACAGTCCCATCAGCCCCAGCATTTT. It codes for CASSFARGQSHQPQHF.

The V call is TRBV6-5, the J call TRBJ1-5; D unresolved. V was clipped by 5 bases and J by 9 bases, with 20 bases between them. The CDR3 totals 15 residues. Per the germline V gene, CDR1 is MNHEY and CDR2 is SVGAGI. The CDR3 loop is CASSASVSMAGPQHF. The CDR3 nucleotides are TGTGCCAGCAGTGCATCCGTATCCATGGCGGGGCCCCAGCATTTT.

The chain combines TRBV21-1 with TRBJ2-7; the listed D gene, TRBD2, was not tested against the DNA. TRBV21-1 counts as a pseudogene. The CDR3 sequence is 17 residues long. The CDR3: CASSKSIGGGRAHEQYF. Written as DNA, the CDR3 is TGTGCCAGCAGCAAGAGTATTGGTGGCGGGAGGGCCCATGAGCAGTACTTC.

The V gene is TRBV5-1, the J gene TRBJ2-7; 10 bases agree with TRBD2. This CDR3 is 15 amino acids long. The germline gives CDR1 SGHRS, CDR2 YFSETQ. V shed 0 bases, J shed 2 bases, and the junction held 2 bases outside the gene matches. Here the CDR3 reads CASSLGLAGAYEQYF. Here the CDR3 DNA reads TGCGCCAGCAGCTTGGGACTAGCGGGTGCCTACGAGCAGTACTTC.

This clone was seen a handful of times. This sequence joins TRBV28 and TRBJ1-5, with 8 bases lining up with TRBD1. V was pared by 2 bases and J by 7 bases, with 7 bases of the junction left unmatched. Germline-derived CDR1 and CDR2 are MDHEN and SYDVKM. The CDR3 loop spans 15 amino acids. The chain's CDR3 is CASSLVQGAVQPQHF. CDR3 nucleotide sequence: TGTGCCAGCAGTTTAGTGCAGGGGGCTGTGCAGCCCCAGCATTTT.

The genes are TRBV13 and TRBJ2-1; TRBD2 agrees at 7 bases. The V gene end was trimmed by 5 bases and the J gene end by 6 bases; junction bases not matched to a gene: 16. From germline, CDR1 is PRHDT and CDR2 FYEKMQ (reference sequence). The CDR3 totals 17 residues. DNA for the CDR3: TGTGCCAGCAGCGTATGGGGCGGGATAGCGGGCATCAATGAGCAGTTCTTC. This codes for CASSVWGGIAGINEQFF.

The chain has TRBV6-1 and TRBJ2-7, with a weak D call TRBD2 (5 bases). The CDR3 covers 14 residues. CDR1 and CDR2 from the germline V gene are MNHNS and SASEGT. V lost 7 bases, J lost 0 bases, and 13 bases lay in between. The DNA for the CDR3 is TGTGCCAGCATTCGTACGGGGAGCTCCTACGAGCAGTACTTC. Translating gives CASIRTGSSYEQYF.